The 32 T cell receptor beta chains below come from one sample, sequenced in a study of monozygotic twins with inflammatory bowel disease (dated by TCRdb to about 2019). Library preparation used 5' RACE. Sequencing was performed on an Illumina HiSeq 2500. Through TCRdb reprocessing, the reads give one entry per CDR3 protein sequence; DNA is omitted. For this sample, the table gives approximately 400,000 distinct CDR3 sequences. The top ten constitute about 2.3% of the sample. The sample consisted of blood. All receptors derive from a human donor with ulcerative colitis or Crohn's disease, or a healthy co-twin of an affected twin (not recorded which).

The J gene is TRBJ2-7, the V gene TRBV18; TCRdb's assignment of TRBD1 cannot be checked, as there is no DNA. Germline loops: CDR1 KGHSH, CDR2 LQKENI. The CDR3 totals 15 residues. The CDR3 loop is CASSPRQGQRTEQYF.

The chain has TRBV6-5 and TRBJ1-6; the D call from TCRdb, TRBD1, cannot be confirmed without DNA. Germline V CDR1 and CDR2: MNHEY, SVGAGI. The CDR3 is 12 residues long. This CDR3 reads CASSPGSSPLHF.

The chain recombines TRBV6-5 with TRBJ1-4. This CDR3 is built from 15 residues. Germline lookup yields CDR1 MNHEY and CDR2 SVGAGI. This CDR3 is CASSYSGGPGEKLFF.

J is TRBJ2-7 and V is TRBV4-2; the TCRdb call, TRBD2, lacks DNA for checking. The CDR3 sequence is 16 residues long. Germline V gene sequence: CDR1 LGHNA, CDR2 YNFKEQ. CDR3 residues: CASSLSPSGETYEQYF.

The CDR3 sequence: CASSRTSGTVSNQPQHF. The chain joins TRBV18 to TRBJ1-5; TCRdb selects TRBD1, and the lack of DNA leaves this call unchecked. CDR1 is KGHSH, CDR2 LQKENI, per germline. The CDR3 loop spans 17 amino acids.

The V call is TRBV4-3, the J call TRBJ2-7; TCRdb returns TRBD2, unconfirmable since there is no DNA. CDR1 LGHNA and CDR2 YSLEER come from the germline V gene. The CDR3 totals 16 residues. The CDR3 spells CASSQDEASVSYEQYF.

The chain is built from TRBV27 and TRBJ2-7. Germline CDR1 reads MNHEY; CDR2 reads SMNVEV (reference sequence). There are 14 residues in the CDR3. The CDR3 loop reads CASSFTQDSYEQYF.

This rearrangement joins TRBV6-1 to TRBJ2-3; TCRdb's assignment of TRBD2 cannot be checked, as there is no DNA. The CDR3 is 15 residues long. The germline gives CDR1 MNHNS, CDR2 SASEGT. CDR3 region: CASSSLVPQTDTQYF.

The CDR3 is CASMVGTIGGTQYF. The chain uses TRBV19 and TRBJ2-3; TCRdb selects TRBD1, and the lack of DNA leaves this call unchecked. The germline V gene has CDR1 LNHDA and CDR2 SQIVND (reference sequence). The CDR3 length is 14 residues.

This rearrangement joins TRBV5-1 to TRBJ2-1; TCRdb designates TRBD2, a call that cannot be tested without DNA. CDR3 size: 16 residues. CDR1 is SGHRS and CDR2 is YFSETQ in the germline V gene. The CDR3 reads CASSTGLAGAAREQFF.

The CDR3 is CASSFLPGQGHNEQFF. The rearrangement links TRBV7-2 to TRBJ2-1; TCRdb selects TRBD1, and the lack of DNA leaves this call unchecked. This CDR3 contains 16 residues. Germline lookup yields CDR1 SGHTA and CDR2 FQGNSA.

The chain links TRBV19 to TRBJ1-6; TCRdb indicates TRBD1, and absent DNA this call remains unverified. The CDR3 extends over 15 amino acids. CDR1 and CDR2 (germline): LNHDA, SQIVND (reference sequence). CDR3 sequence: CASSTSGTIDSPLHF.

V is TRBV4-2 and J is TRBJ2-3; as DNA is missing, the TRBD2 call by TCRdb cannot be tested. CDR1 and CDR2 from the germline V gene are LGHNA and YNFKEQ. The CDR3 length is 15 residues. The CDR3: CASTLRASGTDTQYF.

The chain combines TRBV2 with TRBJ1-6; TCRdb proposes TRBD1, but this gene call is untestable without DNA. The germline CDR1 and CDR2 sequences are SNHLY and FYNNEI. This CDR3 region has 15 residues. CDR3 amino acids: CASSPRTGGVSPLHF.

The chain joins TRBV20-1 to TRBJ2-3. Per the germline V gene, CDR1 is DFQATT and CDR2 is SNEGSKA (reference sequence). This CDR3 is built from 12 residues. This chain's CDR3 is CSARAGTVAQYF.

The gene calls are TRBV20-1 and TRBJ2-7; TCRdb reports TRBD1, a call that lacks DNA to check it against. CDR1 is DFQATT and CDR2 is SNEGSKA in the germline V gene (reference sequence). This CDR3 has 11 residues. The CDR3 sequence: CSAPLPYEQYF.

This chain connects TRBV11-1 to TRBJ2-1; the D gene TCRdb calls, TRBD2, cannot be checked with no DNA. Germline CDR1 is SGHAT and CDR2 is FQDESV (reference sequence). This CDR3 has 20 amino acids. The CDR3: CASIPPPGLAGVQNYNEQFF.

The CDR3 sequence: CSARDLGGPYNEQFF. The chain has TRBV20-1 and TRBJ2-1; checking the TCRdb D call of TRBD2 is not possible without DNA. The CDR3 extends over 15 amino acids. The germline V gene encodes CDR1 DFQATT and CDR2 SNEGSKA (reference sequence).

The genes are TRBV6-2 or TRBV6-3 and TRBJ1-5. CDR1 and CDR2 (germline): MNHEY, SVGEGT. The CDR3 consists of 15 residues. The CDR3 protein is CASSSTTVGNQPQHF.

The chain is built from TRBV29-1 and TRBJ2-2; TCRdb indicates TRBD1, and absent DNA this call remains unverified. Germline V lookup: CDR1 SQVTM, CDR2 ANQGSEA. This CDR3 spans 13 amino acids. CDR3 sequence reads: CSVVGDSPGELFF.

The CDR3 sequence: CASSFIGQGAFF. This chain joins TRBV28 and TRBJ1-1; absent DNA, TCRdb's TRBD1 call cannot be checked. The CDR3 contains 12 residues. CDR1 is MDHEN and CDR2 is SYDVKM in the germline V gene.

This chain uses TRBV6-5 with TRBJ1-2; TCRdb reports TRBD1, a call that lacks DNA to check it against. The CDR3 length is 13 residues. Germline V CDR1 and CDR2: MNHEY, SVGAGI. The CDR3 spells CASSSPGLYGYTF.

V and J are TRBV2 and TRBJ2-2; TCRdb gives TRBD2 as the D gene, but with no DNA this cannot be confirmed. Germline values: CDR1 SNHLY, CDR2 FYNNEI. The CDR3 totals 14 residues. The CDR3 sequence is CASNGLAGSGELFF.

The gene calls are TRBV7-2 and TRBJ1-6. This CDR3 has 14 amino acids. Germline values: CDR1 SGHTA, CDR2 FQGNSA. The CDR3 loop is CASSFGQVNSPLHF.

The gene calls are TRBV9 and TRBJ2-3; absent DNA, TCRdb's TRBD2 call cannot be checked. The CDR3 spans 16 residues. Germline CDR1 reads SGDLS; CDR2 reads YYNGEE. CDR3: CASSVEGGGVADTQYF. Using reference TRBV9 and TRBJ2-3 for the parts outside the CDR3, the full variable domain is DSGVTQTPKHLITATGQRVTLRCSPRSGDLSVYWYQQSLDQGLQFLIQYYNGEERAKGNILERFSAQQFPDLHSELNLSSLELGDSALYFCASSVEGGGVADTQYFGPGTRLTVL.

V usage is TRBV20-1 and J usage is TRBJ2-1; without DNA, the TCRdb call of TRBD1 cannot be checked. The CDR3 contains 12 residues. Germline V gene sequence: CDR1 DFQATT, CDR2 SNEGSKA (reference sequence). CDR3 amino acids: CSARRDRGEQFF.

This chain joins TRBV6-2 or TRBV6-3 and TRBJ1-1. This CDR3 contains 16 residues. Germline V gene lookup returns CDR1 MNHEY and CDR2 SVGEGT. The chain's CDR3 is CASSYSIISGNTEAFF.

V usage is TRBV20-1 and J usage is TRBJ2-1; the TCRdb call, TRBD2, lacks DNA for checking. Per germline, CDR1 DFQATT and CDR2 SNEGSKA (reference sequence). The CDR3 extends over 15 amino acids. The CDR3 sequence: CSAIPPSGNNNEQFF.

This chain links TRBV10-3 with TRBJ2-7; the TCRdb call, TRBD1, lacks DNA for checking. Germline V lookup: CDR1 ENHRY, CDR2 SYGVKD. This CDR3 has 14 residues. The CDR3 here is CAIRPGHGGYEQYF.

V and J are TRBV27 and TRBJ1-5; no DNA is available, so the TRBD1 call from TCRdb remains unchecked. The CDR3 length is 15 residues. The germline V gene encodes CDR1 MNHEY and CDR2 SMNVEV (reference sequence). The CDR3 spells CASSFKPGGNQPQHF.

The rearrangement links TRBV2 to TRBJ2-1; the TCRdb D gene call, TRBD1, has no DNA to confirm it. In germline, CDR1 is SNHLY, CDR2 FYNNEI. CDR3 length equals 15 residues. CDR3: CASSARQGGMNEQFF.

This chain joins TRBV28 and TRBJ2-5; TCRdb returns TRBD2, unconfirmable since there is no DNA. The CDR3 is 15 amino acids. Germline values: CDR1 MDHEN, CDR2 SYDVKM. CDR3 loop: CASSALAGRQETQYF. Together with reference TRBV28 and TRBJ2-5, the CDR3 gives the full variable domain: DVKVTQSSRYLVKRTGEKVFLECVQDMDHENMFWYRQDPGLGLRLIYFSYDVKMKEKGDIPEGYSVSREKKERFSLILESASTNQTSMYLCASSALAGRQETQYFGPGTRLLVL.